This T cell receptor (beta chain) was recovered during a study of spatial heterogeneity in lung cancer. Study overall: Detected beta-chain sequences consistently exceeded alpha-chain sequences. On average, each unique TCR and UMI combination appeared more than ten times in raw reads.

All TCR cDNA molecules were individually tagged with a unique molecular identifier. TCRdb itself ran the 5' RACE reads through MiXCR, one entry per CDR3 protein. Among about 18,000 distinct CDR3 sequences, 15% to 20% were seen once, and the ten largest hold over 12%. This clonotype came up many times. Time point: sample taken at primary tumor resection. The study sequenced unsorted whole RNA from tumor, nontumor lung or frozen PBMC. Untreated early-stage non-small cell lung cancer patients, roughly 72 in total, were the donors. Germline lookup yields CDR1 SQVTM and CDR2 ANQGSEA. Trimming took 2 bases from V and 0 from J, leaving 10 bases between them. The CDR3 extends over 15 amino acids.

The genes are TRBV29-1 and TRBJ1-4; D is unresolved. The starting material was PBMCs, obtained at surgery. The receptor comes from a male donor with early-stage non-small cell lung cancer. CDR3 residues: CSVERHGTTNEKLFF. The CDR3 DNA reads TGCAGCGTTGAAAGGCATGGGACAACTAATGAAAAACTGTTTTTT. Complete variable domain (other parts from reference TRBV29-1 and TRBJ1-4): SAVISQKPSRDICQRGTSLTIQCQVDSQVTMMFWYRQQPGQSLTLIATANQGSEATYESGFVIDKFPISRPNLTFSTLTVSNMSPEDSSIYLCSVERHGTTNEKLFFGSGTQLSVL.